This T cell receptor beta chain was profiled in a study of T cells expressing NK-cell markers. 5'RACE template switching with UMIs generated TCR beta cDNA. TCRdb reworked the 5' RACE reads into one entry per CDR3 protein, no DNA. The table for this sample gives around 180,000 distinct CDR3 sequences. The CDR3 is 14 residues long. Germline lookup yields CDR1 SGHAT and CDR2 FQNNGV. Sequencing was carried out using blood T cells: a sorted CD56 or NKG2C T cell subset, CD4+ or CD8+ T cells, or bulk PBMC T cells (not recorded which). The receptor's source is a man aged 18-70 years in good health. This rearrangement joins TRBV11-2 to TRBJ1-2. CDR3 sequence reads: CASSSPTALYGYTF. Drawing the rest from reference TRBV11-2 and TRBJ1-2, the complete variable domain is EAGVAQSPRYKIIEKRQSVAFWCNPISGHATLYWYQQILGQGPKLLIQFQNNGVVDDSQLPKDRFSAERLKGVDSTLKIQPAKLEDSAVYLCASSSPTALYGYTFGSGTRLTVV.